Sequencing of this T cell receptor beta chain was carried out in a study of cytotoxic CD8 clonotypes in ibrutinib-treated CLL. Study overall: Partial responses totalled about 25 and complete responses 2; after median roughly 71 months, roughly 14 remained remitted and approximately twelve progressed.

Remarks on this clone: The antigen is undetermined.

V shed 3 bases and J shed 0 bases, with 12 bases lying between them. Per the germline V gene, CDR1 is MDHEN and CDR2 is SYDVKM. The CDR3 is 15 amino acids. Sequenced by immunoSEQ multiplex PCR; TCRdb stores in-frame clones only, minus some. The sample lists hundreds of thousands of clones, less than 75% occurring once. Points from the study as a whole: Public clonotypes, rarely seen, contracted or held steady on treatment.

The chain combines TRBV28 with TRBJ2-7; D may be TRBD2 (5 bases). Sequencing used PBMCs, obtained after 24 months of ibrutinib treatment. The TCR originated in a human donor with chronic lymphocytic leukemia. CDR3 sequence reads: CASSLGSRGSYEQYF. The CDR3 bases are TGTGCCAGCAGTTTGGGTTCTCGGGGCTCCTACGAGCAGTACTTC. Using reference TRBV28 and TRBJ2-7 for the parts outside the CDR3, the full variable domain is DVKVTQSSRYLVKRTGEKVFLECVQDMDHENMFWYRQDPGLGLRLIYFSYDVKMKEKGDIPEGYSVSREKKERFSLILESASTNQTSMYLCASSLGSRGSYEQYFGPGTRLTVT.